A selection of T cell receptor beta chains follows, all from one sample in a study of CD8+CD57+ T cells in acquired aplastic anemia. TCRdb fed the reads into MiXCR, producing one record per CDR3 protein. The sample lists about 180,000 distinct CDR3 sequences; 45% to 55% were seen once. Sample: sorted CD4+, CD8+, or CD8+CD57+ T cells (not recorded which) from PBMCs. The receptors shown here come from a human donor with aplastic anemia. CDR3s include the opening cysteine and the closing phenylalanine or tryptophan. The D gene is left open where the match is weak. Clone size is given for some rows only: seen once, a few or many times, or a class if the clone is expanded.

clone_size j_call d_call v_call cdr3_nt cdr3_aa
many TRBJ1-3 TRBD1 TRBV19 TGTGCCAGTAGTCCGAGGGACAGGCGAAACACCATATATTTT CASSPRDRRNTIYF
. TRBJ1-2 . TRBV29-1 TGCAGCTTGCGGGGTGGCTACACCTTC CSLRGGYTF
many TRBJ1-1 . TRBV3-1 TGTGCCAGCAGCCAAGGCGCAACAGCTTTCTTT CASSQGATAFF
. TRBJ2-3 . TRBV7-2 TGTGCCAGCAGCTTGTACAGAGCCACAGATACGCAGTATTTT CASSLYRATDTQYF
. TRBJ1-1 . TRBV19 TGTGCCAGTGCCGGGACACCCATGAACACTGAAGCTTTCTTT CASAGTPMNTEAFF
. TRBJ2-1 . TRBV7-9 TGTGCCAGCAGCTACGGGACTGCTAATGAGCAGTTCTTC CASSYGTANEQFF
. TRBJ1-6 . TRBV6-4 TGTGCCAGCATAGGACAGACGAGTTCACCCCTCCACTTT CASIGQTSSPLHF
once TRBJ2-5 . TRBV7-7 TGTGCTAGCAGCTCACCAGGGGTGGGTCAAGGGACCCAGTACTTC CASSSPGVGQGTQYF
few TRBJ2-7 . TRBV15 TGTGCCACCAGCAGCTCCCTCTACGAGCAGTACTTC CATSSSLYEQYF
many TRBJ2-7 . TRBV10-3 TGTGCCACCTCAAGGGGATCGCTAACTGAGTCCTACGAGCAGTACTTC CATSRGSLTESYEQYF
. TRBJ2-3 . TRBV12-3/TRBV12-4 TGTGCCAGCAGCCCCTGGGGAGGGGGTAGCACAGATACGCAGTATTTT CASSPWGGGSTDTQYF
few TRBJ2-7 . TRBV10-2 TGCGCCAGCAGTGCCACAGCGTCCTACGAGCAGTACTTC CASSATASYEQYF
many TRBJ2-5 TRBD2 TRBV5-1 TGCGCCAGCAGCTTGGTCGGACTAGCGGGGGGGCCGACGACTGAGACCCAGTACTTC CASSLVGLAGGPTTETQYF
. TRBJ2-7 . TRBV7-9 TGTGCCAGCAGCTTAGACAGGGACAAGTACGAGCAGTACTTC CASSLDRDKYEQYF
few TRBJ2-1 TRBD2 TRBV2 TGTGCCAGCCGCGTGGGAGAGCGGGAGAACAATGAGCAGTTCTTC CASRVGERENNEQFF
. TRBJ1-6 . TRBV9 TGTGCCAGCAGCCCGAAGAGGGGCGGTCCCCTCCACTTT CASSPKRGGPLHF
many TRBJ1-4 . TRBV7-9 TGTGCCAGCAGCTTCCGGGAATACGAAAAACTGTTTTTT CASSFREYEKLFF
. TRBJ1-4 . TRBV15 TGTGCCACCAGCAGAGATCCTTATGAAAAACTGTTTTTT CATSRDPYEKLFF
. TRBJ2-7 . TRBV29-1 TGCAGCGTTGAAGACAGCTACGAGCAGTACTTC CSVEDSYEQYF
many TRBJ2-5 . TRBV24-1 TGTGCCACCAGTGACAACTCTGGGACCGAGGGAGAGACCCAGTACTTC CATSDNSGTEGETQYF
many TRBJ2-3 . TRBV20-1 TGCAGTGCTAGACAGTTGCCAGATACGCAGTATTTT CSARQLPDTQYF
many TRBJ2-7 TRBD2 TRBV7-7 TGTGCCAGCAGCTTAGAAGCGGGGGCACCCAACGAGCAGTACTTC CASSLEAGAPNEQYF
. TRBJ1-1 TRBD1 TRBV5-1 TGCGCCAGCAGCTTGCGGGGGACAGGGGGCACTGAAGCTTTCTTT CASSLRGTGGTEAFF
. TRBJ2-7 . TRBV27 TGTGCCAGCAGTTTAAGAGGGTCCGTATCCTACGAGCAGTACTTC CASSLRGSVSYEQYF
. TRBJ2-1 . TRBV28 TGTGCCAGCAGTCAAAACAGGGCACAGCAGTTCTTC CASSQNRAQQFF
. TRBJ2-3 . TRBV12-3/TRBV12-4 TGTGCCAGCAGTTTCGGCGGGACGCGGGGCACAGATACGCAGTATTTT CASSFGGTRGTDTQYF
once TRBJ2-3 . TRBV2 TGTGCCAGCAGCACCCCGGCGGGGACAAGTACGCAGTATTTT CASSTPAGTSTQYF
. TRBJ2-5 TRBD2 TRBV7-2 TGTGCCAGCAGCCCGCCGGGCGGGAGGGCTGGGCAGACCCAGTACTTC CASSPPGGRAGQTQYF
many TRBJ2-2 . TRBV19 TGTGCCAGTAGTACGATCCGACTAGTATTCGCCGGGGAGCTGTTTTTT CASSTIRLVFAGELFF
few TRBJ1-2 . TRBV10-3 TGTGCCATCAGGGGGTCCTCGACACAACTCTATGGCTACACCTTC CAIRGSSTQLYGYTF
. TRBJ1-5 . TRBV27 TGTGCCAGCAGTTTCGGGCATGGCGGGCTAGGGAGGGGATCTCAGCCCCAGCATTTT CASSFGHGGLGRGSQPQHF
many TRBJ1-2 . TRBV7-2 TGTGCCAGCAGCTTATCGGGGGGCAGGGGCTACACCTTC CASSLSGGRGYTF
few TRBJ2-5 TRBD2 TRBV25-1 TGTGCCAGCAGTGAGTCGTTAGCGGGAGGCTTAGGGACCCAGTACTTC CASSESLAGGLGTQYF
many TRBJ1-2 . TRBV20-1 TGCAGTGCTAGACACGAACAGGGCATTCGTCACACCTTC CSARHEQGIRHTF
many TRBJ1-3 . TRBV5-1 TGCGCCAGCAGCTTGGGCGGGTTGCCCCTCTCTGGAAACACCATATATTTT CASSLGGLPLSGNTIYF
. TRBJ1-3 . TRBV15 TGTGCCACCAGCAGAGATTCGACATTTGGAAACACCATATATTTT CATSRDSTFGNTIYF
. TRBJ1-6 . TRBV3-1 TGTGCCAGCAGCCTTGGCGCGGGGGGGTATAATTCACCCCTCCACTTT CASSLGAGGYNSPLHF
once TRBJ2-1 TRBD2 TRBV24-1 TGTGCCACCAGTGATAGCGGGAGGAGCTACAATGAGCAGTTCTTC CATSDSGRSYNEQFF
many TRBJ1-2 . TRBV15 TGTGCCACCAGCAGAGCACCGTATAAGCCCTCCCCCTATGGCTACACCTTC CATSRAPYKPSPYGYTF
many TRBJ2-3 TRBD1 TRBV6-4 TGTGCCAGCAGTCCCTCGAAGACAGGGGCGATCACAGATACGCAGTATTTT CASSPSKTGAITDTQYF
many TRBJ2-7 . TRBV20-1 TGCAGTGCTAGTAGGGGGATAAGAAACGAGCAGTACTTC CSASRGIRNEQYF
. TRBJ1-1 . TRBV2 TGTGCCAGCAGGCCCCGCGGGTCCACGGAAGCTTTCTTT CASRPRGSTEAFF
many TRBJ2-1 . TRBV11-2 TGTGCCAGCAGCTTGAGCGAGGGTGATGAGCAGTTCTTC CASSLSEGDEQFF
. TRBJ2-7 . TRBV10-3 TGTGCCATCGGATTAACCCCCGGGGGCGAGCAGTACTTC CAIGLTPGGEQYF
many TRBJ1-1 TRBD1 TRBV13 TGTGCCAGCAGCCCCCATGTACAGGGGGCAACTGAAGCTTTCTTT CASSPHVQGATEAFF
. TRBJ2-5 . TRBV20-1 TGCAGTGCCAGACGGGGCGCTGTGGAAGAGACCCAGTACTTC CSARRGAVEETQYF
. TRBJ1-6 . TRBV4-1 TGCGCCAGCAGCCAATCCGTTGGGGCCCTCCACTTT CASSQSVGALHF
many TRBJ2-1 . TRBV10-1 TGCGCCAGCAGTGGACACAATGAGCAGTTCTTC CASSGHNEQFF
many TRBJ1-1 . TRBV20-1 TGCAGTGCTCGCGAAGGGGGGCACACTGAAGCTTTCTTT CSAREGGHTEAFF